These T cell receptor beta chains were read from a single sample in a study of T cell repertoires in cytomegalovirus infection. TCRdb reanalysed the reads using MiXCR and keeps one entry per CDR3 protein. Of about 450,000 distinct CDR3 sequences detected, roughly a third appear once; the ten largest clones hold roughly an eighth. Sequences were obtained from PBMCs. Every receptor here comes from a human donor in good health (CMV status not recorded). Some clones in this sample may be carry-over from other donors' samples. Both conserved end residues are part of each CDR3. The order of the fields is J gene, D gene, CDR3 length, V gene, clone size, CDR3 protein, CDR3 DNA. The D gene is left open where the match is weak. A clone size is listed for some rows: how often the clone was seen (once, few, many), or a class if it is expanded.

TRBJ2-3 | TRBD1 | 15 | TRBV7-2 | few | CASSPRDRDTDTQYF | TGTGCCAGCAGCCCCCGGGACAGGGATACAGATACGCAGTATTTT
TRBJ1-4 | NA | 11 | TRBV2 | NA | CASSDGMQLFF | TGTGCCAGCAGCGACGGGATGCAACTGTTTTTT
TRBJ1-5 | NA | 13 | TRBV29-1 | few | CSVGAGDAQPQHF | TGCAGCGTTGGGGCAGGTGACGCTCAGCCCCAGCATTTT
TRBJ2-1 | TRBD2 | 16 | TRBV28 | NA | CASSRVRRGGSDEQFF | TGTGCCAGCTCTCGGGTCCGACGGGGGGGTAGCGATGAGCAGTTCTTC
TRBJ1-1 | NA | 13 | TRBV6-2/TRBV6-3 | few | CASLDKAPSRAFF | TGTGCCAGCCTCGACAAGGCCCCCTCTAGAGCTTTCTTT
TRBJ2-1 | NA | 16 | TRBV6-1 | NA | CASSEGPSVFYNEQFF | TGTGCCAGCAGTGAGGGGCCCTCCGTGTTCTACAATGAGCAGTTCTTC
TRBJ1-6 | TRBD1 | 15 | TRBV12-3/TRBV12-4 | few | CASSYGTGPNSPLHF | TGTGCCAGCAGTTACGGGACAGGGCCTAATTCACCCCTCCACTTT
TRBJ1-2 | NA | 13 | TRBV12-3/TRBV12-4 | few | CASSPAPNYGYTF | TGTGCCAGCAGCCCCGCTCCTAACTATGGCTACACCTTC
TRBJ2-7 | TRBD2 | 16 | TRBV7-8 | few | CASSPGPSGGIYEQYF | TGTGCCAGCAGCCCCGGCCCTAGCGGGGGGATCTACGAGCAGTACTTC
TRBJ2-3 | TRBD2 | 17 | TRBV20-1 | many | CSAREMTSWLAADTQYF | TGCAGTGCTAGAGAAATGACTAGCTGGCTCGCCGCAGATACGCAGTATTTT
TRBJ2-1 | TRBD2 | 15 | TRBV29-1 | NA | CSVESGVSSYNEQFF | TGCAGCGTTGAGAGCGGGGTAAGCTCCTACAATGAGCAGTTCTTC
TRBJ2-7 | TRBD2 | 16 | TRBV6-5 | few | CASSYPGLAGGYEQYF | TGTGCCAGCAGTTACCCCGGACTAGCGGGGGGCTACGAGCAGTACTTC
TRBJ2-4 | NA | 12 | TRBV7-2 | many | CASSPSMRVMYF | TGTGCCAGCAGCCCATCCATGCGGGTAATGTACTTC
TRBJ1-6 | NA | 14 | TRBV6-2/TRBV6-3 | NA | CASSVGKVNSPHHF | TGTGCCAGCAGTGTCGGCAAAGTTAATTCACCCCACCACTTT
TRBJ2-7 | TRBD1 | 17 | TRBV7-9 | NA | CASSLVTGGRGVWEQYF | TGTGCCAGCAGCTTAGTTACAGGGGGCCGGGGTGTATGGGAGCAGTACTTC
TRBJ2-7 | TRBD1 | 17 | TRBV3-1 | NA | CASSQEPRDRGTYEQYF | TGTGCCAGCAGCCAAGAGCCCCGGGACAGGGGAACCTACGAGCAGTACTTC
TRBJ2-3 | NA | 12 | TRBV11-3 | NA | CASSRTQDTQYF | TGTGCCAGCAGCCGGACTCAGGATACGCAGTATTTT
TRBJ2-7 | NA | 14 | TRBV7-2 | NA | CAISLVAGDYEQYF | TGTGCCATCAGCTTAGTCGCGGGTGACTACGAGCAGTACTTC
TRBJ2-1 | NA | 14 | TRBV12-3/TRBV12-4 | NA | CASSLFSANNEQFF | TGTGCCAGCAGTTTATTTAGTGCAAACAATGAGCAGTTCTTC
TRBJ1-1 | TRBD1 | 14 | TRBV6-2/TRBV6-3 | NA | CASRKTGLNTEAFF | TGTGCCAGCAGAAAGACAGGGCTTAATACTGAAGCTTTCTTT
TRBJ2-5 | TRBD2 | 14 | TRBV7-2 | few | CASSRAGMGETQYF | TGTGCCAGCAGCCGAGCGGGGATGGGGGAGACCCAGTACTTC
TRBJ1-1 | NA | 15 | TRBV11-2 | few | CASSLTPDQNTEAFF | TGTGCCAGCAGCCTCACCCCGGACCAAAACACTGAAGCTTTCTTT
TRBJ2-1 | NA | 16 | TRBV18 | NA | CASSPTTGSAYNEQLF | TGTGCCAGCTCACCAACGACAGGATCGGCCTACAATGAGCAGTTATTC
TRBJ2-7 | NA | 14 | TRBV12-3/TRBV12-4 | NA | CASSQGGQSYEQYF | TGTGCCAGCAGCCAGGGGGGACAGTCCTACGAGCAGTACTTC
TRBJ2-3 | TRBD2 | 15 | TRBV11-2 | NA | CASSLRRGGTDTQYF | TGTGCCAGCAGCTTGCGGCGGGGGGGCACAGATACGCAGTATTTT
TRBJ1-1 | NA | 14 | TRBV6-8 | NA | CASTAMGRNTEAFF | TGTGCCAGCACTGCCATGGGGCGGAACACTGAAGCTTTCTTT
TRBJ1-2 | TRBD1 | 15 | TRBV6-1 | NA | CASSGVSGQGYGYTF | TGTGCCAGCAGTGGAGTGTCTGGACAGGGCTATGGCTACACCTTC
TRBJ2-1 | NA | 12 | TRBV7-9 | NA | CASSSLRAEQFF | TGTGCCAGCAGCTCCTTGAGGGCTGAGCAGTTCTTC
TRBJ2-1 | NA | 12 | TRBV2 | NA | CASTRIGNEQFF | TGTGCCAGCACCCGGATAGGCAATGAGCAGTTCTTC
TRBJ2-7 | TRBD1 | 15 | TRBV6-5 | NA | CASSQPDRANREQYF | TGTGCCAGCAGTCAGCCGGACAGGGCGAACCGCGAGCAGTACTTC
TRBJ2-4 | NA | 15 | TRBV6-2/TRBV6-3 | few | CASSSAGTGQNIQYF | TGTGCCAGCAGTTCGGCCGGGACGGGGCAAAACATTCAGTACTTC
TRBJ1-4 | TRBD1 | 15 | TRBV5-1 | NA | CASSFTGVGNEKLFF | TGCGCCAGCAGCTTCACAGGGGTCGGAAATGAAAAACTGTTTTTT
TRBJ1-2 | NA | 14 | TRBV27 | once | CASSLLGGGYGYTF | TGTGCCAGCAGTTTACTGGGCGGGGGCTATGGCTACACCTTC
TRBJ1-1 | NA | 13 | TRBV11-2 | few | CASSPWRGTEAFF | TGTGCCAGCAGCCCTTGGAGGGGCACTGAAGCTTTCTTT
TRBJ2-1 | TRBD1 | 15 | TRBV7-3 | few | CASSPGGISPNEQFF | TGTGCCAGCAGCCCAGGGGGTATCTCCCCCAATGAGCAGTTCTTC
TRBJ1-4 | NA | 15 | TRBV12-3/TRBV12-4 | NA | CASSFTGRGGEKLFF | TGTGCCAGCAGTTTCACAGGGAGAGGTGGTGAAAAACTGTTTTTT
TRBJ2-3 | NA | 14 | TRBV2 | many | CASSERQGKDTQYF | TGTGCCAGCAGTGAGAGGCAGGGGAAGGATACGCAGTATTTT
TRBJ2-3 | NA | 10 | TRBV30 | few | CAWSTDTQYF | TGTGCCTGGAGCACAGATACGCAGTATTTT
TRBJ1-5 | NA | 17 | TRBV27 | few | CASSLRQEGVPNQPQHF | TGTGCCAGCAGTTTACGACAGGAAGGAGTCCCCAATCAGCCCCAGCATTTT
TRBJ1-1 | TRBD1 | 17 | TRBV7-9 | NA | CASSSPREQGVGAEAFF | TGTGCCAGCAGCTCACCTAGAGAACAGGGGGTGGGCGCTGAAGCTTTCTTT
TRBJ1-2 | NA | 15 | TRBV6-5 | few | CASSYSQATNYGYTF | TGTGCCAGCAGTTACTCGCAGGCTACTAACTATGGCTACACCTTC
TRBJ2-1 | TRBD1 | 15 | TRBV9 | NA | CASSVGGQGWNEQFF | TGTGCCAGCAGCGTGGGGGGACAGGGGTGGAATGAGCAGTTCTTC
TRBJ1-5 | NA | 14 | TRBV3-1 | NA | CASSQAVANQPQHF | TGTGCCAGCAGCCAAGCTGTGGCCAATCAGCCCCAGCATTTT
TRBJ2-7 | NA | 15 | TRBV18 | NA | CASSPGSGDNYEQYF | TGTGCCAGCTCACCCGGATCGGGGGACAACTACGAGCAGTACTTC
TRBJ1-2 | NA | 13 | TRBV10-3 | few | CAIRPAQSYGYTF | TGTGCCATCAGACCAGCACAGAGCTATGGCTACACCTTC
TRBJ2-3 | TRBD1 | 16 | TRBV20-1 | NA | CSAQDRGRLGTDTQYF | TGCAGTGCACAGGACAGGGGGCGTTTGGGCACAGATACGCAGTATTTT
TRBJ2-5 | TRBD1 | 15 | TRBV9 | NA | CASSVGTGVTETQYF | TGTGCCAGCAGCGTCGGGACAGGGGTTACGGAGACCCAGTACTTC
TRBJ2-5 | TRBD2 | 16 | TRBV5-1 | few | CASSLAGRGNQETQYF | TGCGCCAGCAGCTTGGCCGGGCGGGGGAACCAAGAGACCCAGTACTTC
TRBJ2-7 | TRBD2 | 14 | TRBV6-2/TRBV6-3 | NA | CASSPSGEPYEQYF | TGTGCCAGCAGTCCCAGCGGGGAGCCCTACGAGCAGTACTTC
TRBJ1-5 | NA | 13 | TRBV12-3/TRBV12-4 | many | CASSLAENQPQHF | TGTGCCAGCAGCCTGGCGGAAAATCAGCCCCAGCATTTT
TRBJ2-6 | NA | 17 | TRBV4-1 | NA | CASSQNPLWSGANVLTF | TGCGCCAGCAGCCAGAACCCTCTGTGGTCTGGGGCCAACGTCCTGACTTTC
TRBJ1-5 | NA | 14 | TRBV6-2/TRBV6-3 | few | CASEGENWNQPQHF | TGTGCCAGCGAGGGGGAGAATTGGAATCAGCCCCAGCATTTT
TRBJ1-5 | TRBD1 | 15 | TRBV12-3/TRBV12-4 | few | CASSAGTGSNQPQHF | TGTGCCAGCAGCGCCGGGACAGGGAGCAATCAGCCCCAGCATTTT